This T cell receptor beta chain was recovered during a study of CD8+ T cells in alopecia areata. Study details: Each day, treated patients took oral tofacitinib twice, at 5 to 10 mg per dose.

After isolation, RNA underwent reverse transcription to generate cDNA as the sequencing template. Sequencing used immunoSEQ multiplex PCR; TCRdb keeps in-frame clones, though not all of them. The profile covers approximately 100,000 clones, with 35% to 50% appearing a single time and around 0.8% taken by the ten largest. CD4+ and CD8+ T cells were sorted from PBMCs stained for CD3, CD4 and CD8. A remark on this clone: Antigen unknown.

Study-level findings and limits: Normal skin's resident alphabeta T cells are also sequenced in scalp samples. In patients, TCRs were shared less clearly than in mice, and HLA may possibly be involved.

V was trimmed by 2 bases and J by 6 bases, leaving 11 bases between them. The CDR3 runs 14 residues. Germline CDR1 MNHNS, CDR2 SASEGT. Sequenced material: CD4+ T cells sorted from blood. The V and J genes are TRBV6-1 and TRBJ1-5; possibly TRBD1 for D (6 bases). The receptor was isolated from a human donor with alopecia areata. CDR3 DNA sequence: TGTGCCAGCAGTGAATCGGGGGGCGGTCAGCCCCAGCATTTT. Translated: CASSESGGGQPQHF.